This TCR beta chain was recorded in a study of blood T cells in healthy people across ages (dated by TCRdb to the mid-2010s). As for the study more broadly: In model experiments, roughly one uniquely barcoded TCR beta cDNA molecule per two T cells was captured by template switching. The donors were divided into four age groups: young (average approximately 15 years), middle-aged (about 39), aged (under 70) and long-lived (about 79). The study measured age-related changes in TCR beta repertoire diversity using deep sequencing normalized with unique cDNA molecular identifiers. Donors of different ages were randomly distributed across sequencing lanes to avoid experimental bias. The study analyzed two additional independent replicas of 1 million unique cDNA reads from the same blood draw for two donors, one aged 18 to 29 and one aged 80 or older.

The CDR3, from cysteine to phenylalanine, totals 16 residues. The sequence is cut down to CDR3 DNA, 48 bases in frame from base 1. From a lookup of the germline V gene, CDR1 and CDR2 are SGHVS and FQNEAQ. Compared with germline, V lacks 6 bases and J lacks 9 bases; bases without a gene match: 14. The library was obtained by 5' RACE. A second about 7 to 11 cycle PCR used a sample-barcoded 5' primer and a J-beta primer mix. A unique molecular identifier was introduced onto each TCR beta cDNA molecule by a template-switch 5' adaptor carrying 12 random nucleotides. At least 2.5 million CDR3-containing paired-end reads were obtained from each sample. First-strand cDNA was synthesized from all RNA with the Mint cDNA synthesis kit, primed by a TRBC-specific oligonucleotide. Following uracil-DNA glycosylase treatment, a first 18-cycle PCR with universal primers M1SS and BC2_uni_R was performed on all cDNA. On the study's bioinformatics: For normalization, 1 million high-quality reads were randomly selected from each sample, with every read carrying a distinct molecular identifier. Reads with shared molecular identifiers were discarded instead of being binned into consensus sequences. MiTCR, with a Q25 quality threshold and the strictest error-elimination algorithm, was used for CDR3 identification, clonotype clustering and error correction. Lower-bound total TCR beta diversity was estimated with a nonparametric unseen species model using Euler transformation. TCRdb passed the public sequencing reads through fastp at Q25 and MiXCR, retaining productive beta sequences. When rows share a CDR3 protein, they turn into one entry using the most common DNA and genes. Clone size and V and J calls follow TCRdb, not the original study. Within this sample are approximately 2,000,000 distinct CDR3 sequences, with around 42% of them counted one time only. Of the sample, about 21% falls within the top ten clones.

On this clonotype itself: The antigen it binds to is not known. Base qualities are not provided; no much larger clone lies one nucleotide away.

Donors were 39 systemically healthy Caucasian individuals from Russia aged roughly 6 to 100 years. Each donor gave 8 to 10 milliliters of peripheral blood, collected into EDTA-treated Vacutainer tubes. PBMCs were isolated by Ficoll-Paque density-gradient centrifugation, with at least 6 million obtained per sample. Trizol reagent was used to extract total RNA from the PBMCs, yielding at least 6 micrograms per sample. Naive CD45RAhigh/CD27high T cell percentages were measured by flow cytometry on a PBMC aliquot from every donor. Beyond this particular receptor, the publication reports: A strong correlation was found between observed TCR beta diversity and the percentage of naive T cells measured by flow cytometry. Compared with the aged group, more naive CD4+ T cells, fewer expanded clones and increased TCR diversity were shown by the long-lived group, suggesting age selection. Bulk unsorted PBMC profiling prevented conclusive comparison of naive and antigen-experienced compartments. Because donor CMV infection status was unknown, age-related changes in expanded clonotypes were potentially confounded. Observed TCR beta diversity per million T cells fell roughly linearly with age, and a significant reduction was already apparent by age around 40. Estimates of total diversity from one million sequenced T cells were regarded as lower bounds and underestimates.

Sample: blood. The chain is encoded by TRBV7-8 joined to TRBJ2-1; the central 10 bases match TRBD2. The receptor was isolated from a human donor in good health. The CDR3 reads CASRSHPGLAIGEQFF. In nucleotides, the sequence is TGTGCCAGCAGATCCCACCCGGGACTAGCGATCGGTGAGCAGTTCTTC.